Listed below are T cell receptor beta chains from one sample, sequenced in a study of blood T cells in healthy people across ages. Using its own MiXCR run on the 5' RACE reads, TCRdb lists one record per CDR3 protein. The table includes fewer than 700,000 distinct CDR3 sequences, roughly 43% detected once. The sequenced sample consisted of blood. The origin of the receptors is an older man in good health. CDR3s include the opening cysteine and the closing phenylalanine or tryptophan. A D gene is named only where the DNA matches it firmly. Rows may omit the clone size; those that give it use once, few, many or a size class.

v_gene	abundance	len	j_gene	d_gene	CDR3aa	CDR3nt
TRBV20-1	-	13	TRBJ1-2	-	CSASLSGAGGYTF	TGCAGTGCTAGCCTATCGGGGGCGGGTGGCTACACCTTC
TRBV7-2	many	18	TRBJ2-3	TRBD2	CASSLAVRAAGDADTQYF	TGTGCCAGCAGCTTAGCGGTTAGGGCGGCGGGGGATGCAGATACGCAGTATTTT
TRBV6-2/TRBV6-3	-	15	TRBJ2-1	TRBD2	CASSQLAGAFNEQFF	TGTGCCAGCAGTCAGCTAGCGGGGGCCTTCAATGAGCAGTTCTTC
TRBV20-1	many	18	TRBJ2-1	TRBD1	CSARPLSRTGAPYNEQFF	TGCAGTGCTAGACCCCTGAGTAGGACAGGGGCCCCCTACAATGAGCAGTTCTTC
TRBV3-1	-	17	TRBJ2-5	-	CASSQFGGGPDEETQYF	TGTGCCAGCAGCCAATTCGGCGGGGGCCCCGACGAGGAGACCCAGTACTTC
TRBV7-2	-	16	TRBJ2-2	-	CASSFNSGRVTGELFF	TGTGCCAGCAGCTTCAACAGCGGACGGGTCACCGGGGAGCTGTTTTTT
TRBV5-1	-	16	TRBJ2-5	TRBD2	CASSLAYGGAGETQYF	TGCGCCAGCAGCTTGGCCTACGGGGGGGCCGGAGAGACCCAGTACTTC
TRBV9	-	16	TRBJ2-7	-	CASSVVGRANVNEQYF	TGTGCCAGCAGCGTAGTTGGTCGGGCGAACGTTAACGAGCAGTACTTC
TRBV20-1	many	11	TRBJ2-3	-	CSAPSGREQYF	TGCAGTGCGCCCTCGGGGCGGGAGCAGTATTTT
TRBV2	-	15	TRBJ2-1	TRBD2	CASTLAGGPSNEQFF	TGTGCCAGCACCCTAGCGGGAGGGCCTTCGAATGAGCAGTTCTTC
TRBV10-3	few	15	TRBJ2-1	TRBD2	CAISEGTSGVREQFF	TGTGCCATCAGTGAAGGGACTAGCGGGGTTCGTGAGCAGTTCTTC
TRBV12-3/TRBV12-4	-	14	TRBJ1-5	-	CASSPHRGNQPQHF	TGTGCCAGCAGTCCCCATAGGGGCAATCAGCCCCAGCATTTT
TRBV29-1	-	11	TRBJ1-1	-	CSVSQNTEAFF	TGCAGCGTTAGCCAGAACACTGAAGCTTTCTTT
TRBV4-3	-	15	TRBJ1-1	-	CASSQGGVGGTEAFF	TGCGCCAGCAGCCAAGGTGGGGTGGGTGGTACTGAAGCTTTCTTT
TRBV12-3/TRBV12-4	many	12	TRBJ2-7	-	CASSSTAYEQYF	TGTGCCAGCAGTTCGACAGCATACGAGCAGTACTTC
TRBV21-1	few	18	TRBJ1-3	-	CASSKYLRDTYSGNTIYF	TGTGCCAGCAGCAAGTATCTTAGGGACACCTACTCTGGAAACACCATATATTTT
TRBV15	-	18	TRBJ2-6	-	CATSRDWGSWAGANVLTF	TGTGCCACCAGCAGAGATTGGGGATCTTGGGCTGGGGCCAACGTCCTGACTTTC
TRBV7-2	-	14	TRBJ2-7	-	CASIDSHQAYEQYF	TGTGCCAGCATCGATTCCCATCAAGCCTACGAGCAGTACTTC
TRBV7-2	-	15	TRBJ1-6	-	CASSLALGFRSPLHF	TGTGCCAGCAGCTTAGCGCTGGGTTTTAGGTCACCCCTCCACTTT
TRBV2	few	13	TRBJ1-2	TRBD1	CASSPGQGNGYTF	TGTGCCAGCAGTCCGGGACAGGGAAATGGCTACACCTTC
TRBV11-2	few	16	TRBJ2-4	TRBD1	CASSSPDRLAKNIQYF	TGTGCCAGCAGCTCCCCGGACAGGCTAGCCAAAAACATTCAGTACTTC
TRBV28	-	14	TRBJ2-1	-	CASEGDSSYNEQFF	TGTGCCAGCGAGGGGGACTCCTCCTACAATGAGCAGTTCTTC
TRBV20-1	few	15	TRBJ1-5	-	CSARLPGRSVQPQHF	TGCAGTGCTCGGCTCCCTGGACGTTCTGTTCAGCCCCAGCATTTT
TRBV20-1	-	16	TRBJ2-3	TRBD1	CSARTGRAAGTDTQYF	TGCAGTGCTAGGACAGGGAGAGCAGCGGGCACAGATACGCAGTATTTT
TRBV4-2	-	15	TRBJ1-2	TRBD1	CASSQDWTGNYGYTF	TGTGCCAGCAGCCAAGATTGGACAGGGAATTATGGCTACACCTTC
TRBV15	-	16	TRBJ1-2	-	CATSRALSGPFGGYTF	TGTGCCACCAGCAGAGCCCTATCCGGGCCGTTCGGGGGCTACACCTTC
TRBV6-5	-	12	TRBJ2-7	-	CASSYQASEQYF	TGTGCCAGCAGTTACCAGGCAAGCGAGCAGTACTTC
TRBV29-1	-	16	TRBJ2-2	TRBD2	CSGGPTSGGRTGELFF	TGCAGCGGTGGACCGACTAGCGGGGGGCGGACCGGGGAGCTGTTTTTT
TRBV20-1	-	15	TRBJ2-5	TRBD2	CSASRLAGVRNEQYF	TGCAGTGCTAGCAGACTAGCGGGAGTTCGGAATGAGCAGTACTTC
TRBV6-5	-	14	TRBJ2-4	-	CASNQHASLDIQYF	TGTGCCAGCAATCAACATGCCAGCCTGGACATTCAGTACTTC
TRBV3-1	-	16	TRBJ2-7	TRBD2	CASSLLGLARSYEQYF	TGTGCCAGCAGCCTTCTGGGACTAGCGCGATCCTACGAGCAGTACTTC
TRBV3-1	-	16	TRBJ2-1	TRBD1	CASSHHSGQVGNEQFF	TGTGCCAGCAGCCACCACTCCGGACAGGTTGGCAATGAGCAGTTCTTC
TRBV12-3/TRBV12-4	-	15	TRBJ1-1	TRBD1	CACSSSGTGSPKAFF	TGTGCCTGTAGTTCGTCCGGGACAGGGTCTCCGAAAGCTTTCTTT
TRBV7-2	few	14	TRBJ2-1	TRBD2	CASSAMTSKDEQFF	TGTGCCAGCAGCGCCATGACTAGCAAGGATGAGCAGTTCTTC
TRBV20-1	-	19	TRBJ1-4	-	CSARLGYGTSERFHEKLFF	TGCAGTGCTAGGTTGGGTTATGGGACATCGGAACGGTTTCATGAAAAACTGTTTTTT
TRBV20-1	-	12	TRBJ1-4	TRBD1	CNARGGSEKLFF	TGCAATGCTAGAGGGGGCAGTGAGAAACTGTTTTTT
TRBV7-3	-	11	TRBJ2-2	-	CTSSPGGELFF	TGTACCAGCAGCCCGGGGGGGGAGCTGTTTTTT
TRBV7-2	few	13	TRBJ2-5	-	CASSSGYQETQYF	TGTGCCAGCAGCTCCGGGTACCAAGAGACCCAGTACTTC
TRBV7-2	-	15	TRBJ1-2	-	CASSLGISGSYGYTF	TGTGCCAGCAGCTTAGGCATATCCGGAAGCTATGGCTACACCTTC
TRBV6-2/TRBV6-3	-	15	TRBJ2-3	-	CASSYSSGDTDTQYF	TGTGCCAGCAGTTACTCGTCAGGGGACACAGATACGCAGTATTTT
TRBV20-1	few	15	TRBJ2-3	TRBD2	CSAIASGRWVDTQYF	TGCAGTGCTATTGCTAGCGGGAGGTGGGTGGATACGCAGTATTTT
TRBV6-2/TRBV6-3	-	13	TRBJ2-7	-	CASSPNPGYEQYF	TGTGCCAGCAGTCCAAACCCCGGATACGAGCAGTACTTC
TRBV7-2	-	14	TRBJ2-2	TRBD1	CASSGQANTGELFF	TGTGCCAGCAGCGGACAGGCGAACACCGGGGAGCTGTTTTTT
TRBV10-3	-	14	TRBJ1-2	-	CAISESTRGDGYTF	TGTGCCATCAGTGAGTCGACAAGGGGGGATGGTTACACCTTC
TRBV12-3/TRBV12-4	-	17	TRBJ2-5	-	CASSLTLSEGFQETQYF	TGTGCCAGCAGTTTGACACTTTCAGAGGGCTTCCAAGAGACCCAGTACTTC
TRBV29-1	few	14	TRBJ1-2	-	CSVEGDIRIGGYTF	TGCAGCGTTGAGGGTGACATACGGATAGGAGGCTACACCTTC
TRBV4-2	few	16	TRBJ2-7	TRBD2	CASSQGLAGPSGEQYF	TGTGCCAGCAGCCAAGGACTAGCGGGGCCCTCGGGCGAGCAGTACTTC
TRBV18	-	16	TRBJ2-1	TRBD1	CASSPPRQGVGDEQFF	TGTGCCAGCTCACCACCGAGACAGGGGGTAGGCGATGAGCAGTTCTTC
TRBV7-9	-	15	TRBJ2-7	-	CASSSDRRQSYEQYF	TGTGCCAGCAGCTCAGACAGGCGACAATCCTACGAGCAGTACTTC
TRBV7-2	-	15	TRBJ2-1	TRBD1	CASSPLRDRNNEQFF	TGTGCCAGCAGCCCCCTCCGGGACAGAAACAATGAGCAGTTCTTC
TRBV9	-	15	TRBJ2-7	TRBD1	CASSGGGQGSYEQYF	TGTGCCAGCAGCGGAGGGGGACAGGGCTCCTACGAGCAGTACTTC
TRBV13	-	16	TRBJ2-3	TRBD2	CASSLFSSGDRDTQYF	TGTGCCAGCAGCTTATTCTCTAGCGGGGATAGAGATACGCAGTATTTT
TRBV7-2	few	17	TRBJ2-6	TRBD2	CASSLTSVLSGANVLTF	TGTGCCAGCAGCTTAACTAGCGTCCTCTCTGGGGCCAACGTCCTGACTTTC
TRBV20-1	-	15	TRBJ1-6	-	CSALQGGLNNSPLHF	TGCAGTGCGCTTCAGGGTGGGTTAAATAATTCACCCCTCCACTTT